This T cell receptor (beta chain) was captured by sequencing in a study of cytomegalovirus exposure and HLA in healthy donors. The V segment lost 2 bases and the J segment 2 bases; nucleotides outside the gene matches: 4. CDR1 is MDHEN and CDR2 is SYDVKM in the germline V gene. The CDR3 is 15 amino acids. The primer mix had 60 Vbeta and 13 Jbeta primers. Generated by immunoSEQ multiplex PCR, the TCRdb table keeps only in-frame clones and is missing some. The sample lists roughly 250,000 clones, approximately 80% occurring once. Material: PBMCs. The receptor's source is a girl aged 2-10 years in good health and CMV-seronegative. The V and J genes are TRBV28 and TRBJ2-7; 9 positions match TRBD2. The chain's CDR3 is CASSLPAGGAYEQYF. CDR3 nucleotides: TGTGCCAGCAGTTTACCCGCGGGGGGGGCCTACGAGCAGTACTTC.